Presented here are 19 T cell receptor beta chains from one specimen sequenced in a study of shared clonotypes between healthy human individuals. CD45RO-negative, CCR7-positively selected cells formed the naive CD8 fraction, excluding terminally differentiated effector memory CD45RA+ cells. The protocol was immunoSEQ multiplex PCR, while the TCRdb copy is restricted to in-frame clones and leaves out a portion. The sample consists of around 1,900,000 clones, over 85% of them appearing once. The sequenced material came from naive CD8+ T cells from PBMCs. Source of these receptors: a young man in good health. Some clones in this sample may be carry-over from other donors' samples.

The gene calls are TRBV11-2 and TRBJ2-1; D ambiguous. Germline CDR1 is SGHAT and CDR2 is FQNNGV. The CDR3 contains 17 residues. Trimming left V 0 bases short and J 2 bases short, with 14 bases between. The CDR3 sequence: CASSLDFWTPPYNEQFF. The CDR3 DNA sequence: TGTGCCAGCAGCTTAGATTTCTGGACCCCGCCCTACAATGAGCAGTTCTTC.

The chain recombines TRBV4-3 with TRBJ2-3, with 7 bases aligning to TRBD2. Germline V gene lookup returns CDR1 LGHNA and CDR2 YSLEER. The CDR3 runs 16 residues. J gave up 4 bases and V 0 bases, and 7 bases lay outside the gene matches. CDR3 sequence: CASSQEKGGLADTQYF. CDR3 DNA sequence: TGCGCCAGCAGCCAAGAGAAGGGAGGGCTTGCAGATACGCAGTATTTT.

V gene TRBV15 combines with J gene TRBJ1-2; tentatively, D is TRBD1 (6 bases). The CDR3 is 14 amino acids. Germline assignment: CDR1 LNHNV and CDR2 YYDKDF (reference sequence). Trimming took 2 bases from V and 5 from J, leaving 12 bases between them. The CDR3 loop reads CATSRTGMEYGYTF. CDR3 nucleotide sequence: TGTGCCACCAGCAGAACAGGGATGGAGTATGGCTACACCTTC.

The V and J genes are TRBV2 and TRBJ2-1; the D is unclear. Trimming took off 2 bases at V and 1 base at J, with 18 bases between the two ends. From germline, CDR1 is SNHLY and CDR2 FYNNEI. This CDR3 is built from 18 residues. The CDR3 here is CASSESPVSGLSYNEQFF. The CDR3 DNA reads as TGTGCCAGCAGTGAATCCCCAGTCTCGGGCCTATCCTACAATGAGCAGTTCTTC.

In this sample, this clone turned up once. This chain joins TRBV20-1 and TRBJ1-1; D is uncertain. The CDR3 runs to 11 residues. The germline gives CDR1 DFQATT, CDR2 SNEGSKA (reference sequence). V dropped 3 bases and J dropped 4 bases, with 6 bases sitting between them. The CDR3 DNA reads TGCAGTGCTAGTAGTGCCACTGAAGCTTTCTTT. As protein: CSASSATEAFF.

The chain is built from TRBV7-3 and TRBJ2-1; TRBD2 matches at 10 bases. V lost 3 bases and J lost 10; bases outside the gene matches: 6. The germline gives CDR1 SGHTA, CDR2 FQGTGA. The CDR3 contains 14 residues. This CDR3 is CASSFSSGSSEQFF. The CDR3 DNA reads TGTGCCAGCAGCTTTTCTAGCGGGAGTTCCGAGCAGTTCTTC.

The V and J genes are TRBV27 and TRBJ1-1, with D possibly being TRBD1 (5 bases). The CDR3 covers 14 residues. The germline V gene encodes CDR1 MNHEY and CDR2 SMNVEV (reference sequence). The ends were cut back, 6 bases at V and 4 bases at J, with 15 bases in the middle. The CDR3 DNA is TGTGCCAGCAGATTAGACGGGGGGACCACTGAAGCTTTCTTT. Its translation: CASRLDGGTTEAFF.

This sequence joins TRBV6-5 and TRBJ2-7; the D is unclear. This CDR3 contains 14 residues. V was trimmed by 0 bases and J by 4 bases, leaving 10 bases between them. Germline assignment: CDR1 MNHEY and CDR2 SVGAGI. The CDR3 nucleotides read TGTGCCAGCAGTTACTCCGGCAGCTGGTACGAGCAGTACTTC. It translates to CASSYSGSWYEQYF.

The chain combines TRBV28 with TRBJ1-5; unclear D gene. This CDR3 is built from 12 residues. Germline V gives CDR1 MDHEN, CDR2 SYDVKM. V was cut by 8 bases and J by 9 bases, with 14 bases left in between. DNA of the CDR3: TGTGCCAGCTCTTACCCCGGGAGGCCCCAGCATTTT. This codes for CASSYPGRPQHF.

The chain has TRBV19 and TRBJ1-1, with 7 bases lining up with TRBD1. Germline V gives CDR1 LNHDA, CDR2 SQIVND (reference sequence). This CDR3 is 15 amino acids long. V lost 4 bases and J lost 5; bases outside the gene matches: 10. CDR3 nucleotide sequence: TGTGCCAGTAGTAACCGGAGGACAGGACGGACTGAAGCTTTCTTT. Encoded protein: CASSNRRTGRTEAFF.

This clone came up a few times. The chain is built from TRBV10-2 and TRBJ1-2, with no clear D. This CDR3 is 14 amino acids long. Germline V gene sequence: CDR1 WSHSY, CDR2 SAAADI. V was cut by 6 bases and J by 4 bases, with 15 bases left in between. The chain's CDR3 is CASRPDGRSYGYTF. CDR3 nucleotide sequence: TGCGCCAGCAGGCCGGACGGGAGGAGCTATGGCTACACCTTC.

The rearrangement joins TRBV5-1 to TRBJ1-1; perhaps TRBD1 as D (5 bases). V lost 0 bases and J 3 bases, leaving 18 bases between the germline ends. Germline V CDR1 and CDR2: SGHRS, YFSETQ. The CDR3 is made up of 17 amino acids. The DNA of the CDR3 is TGCGCCAGCAGCTTGGCCCTCTTTCGTAAGGGGCACACTGAAGCTTTCTTT. Translating gives CASSLALFRKGHTEAFF.

This clone was seen just once. The CDR3 nucleotides are TGTGCCAGCAGCTTCGAAGCGGGAGGACGCTGGGAGACCCAGTACTTC. It codes for CASSFEAGGRWETQYF. The chain joins TRBV5-8 to TRBJ2-5; 9 bases line up with TRBD2. J gave up 5 bases and V 2 bases, and 10 bases lay outside the gene matches. Germline V gene lookup returns CDR1 SGHTS and CDR2 YDEGEE. The CDR3 sequence is 16 residues long.

The chain links TRBV4-2 to TRBJ2-7; TRBD2 aligns across 10 bases. Per germline, CDR1 LGHNA and CDR2 YNFKEQ. J lost 0 bases, V lost 0 bases, and 5 bases had no gene match. The CDR3 spans 17 residues. CDR3 nucleotide sequence: TGTGCCAGCAGCCAAGATCTGGGACTAGCGTACTCCTACGAGCAGTACTTC. Protein product: CASSQDLGLAYSYEQYF.

The chain has TRBV7-2 and TRBJ2-7, with D possibly called TRBD1 or TRBD2 (5 bases each). Germline V gene sequence: CDR1 SGHTA, CDR2 FQGNSA. Trimming took 3 bases from V and 6 from J, leaving 18 bases between them. The CDR3 extends over 15 amino acids. The CDR3 nucleotides are TGTGCCAGCAGCTTCTACGGGACCTCCTCGGGCGAGCAGTACTTC. Encoded protein: CASSFYGTSSGEQYF.

The CDR3 sequence is CASTVGPEAFF. For the CDR3, the DNA is TGTGCCAGCACCGTAGGCCCTGAAGCTTTCTTT. This chain uses TRBV7-9 with TRBJ1-1; D not resolved. CDR1 SEHNR and CDR2 FQNEAQ come from the germline V gene (reference sequence). Trimming took 7 bases from V and 6 from J, leaving 9 bases between them. The CDR3 sequence is 11 residues long.

The chain uses TRBV7-8 and TRBJ1-1, with D maybe TRBD1 (5 bases). CDR1 is SGHVS, CDR2 FQNEAQ, per germline. This CDR3 comprises 18 residues. Trimming cost V 5 bases and J 0 bases, with 22 bases left between them. The CDR3 DNA reads TGTGCCAGCAGCACCTGGGGCCAAGGGGACTTCATGAACACTGAAGCTTTCTTT. Translating it yields CASSTWGQGDFMNTEAFF. The entire variable domain, with the rest obtained from reference TRBV7-8 and TRBJ1-1, is as follows: GAGVSQSPRYKVAKRGQDVALRCDPISGHVSLFWYQQALGQGPEFLTYFQNEAQLDKSGLPSDRFFAERPEGSVSTLKIQRTQQEDSAVYLCASSTWGQGDFMNTEAFFGQGTRLTVV.

V is TRBV7-2 and J is TRBJ1-5, with 7 positions matching TRBD1. The junction had 6 bases not matched to a gene; V was cut back by 4 bases and J by 6 bases. Germline V lookup: CDR1 SGHTA, CDR2 FQGNSA. CDR3 size: 14 residues. CDR3 bases: TGTGCCAGCAGCTGGACAGGACTCGGTCAGCCCCAGCATTTT. This gives the protein CASSWTGLGQPQHF.

The chain recombines TRBV5-6 with TRBJ1-2; D is unresolved. Germline CDR1 and CDR2: SGHDT and YYEEEE. V lost 0 bases and J lost 3, with 9 bases in between. The CDR3 consists of 14 residues. The CDR3 sequence is CASSLGSGHYGYTF. The CDR3 DNA reads as TGTGCCAGCAGCTTGGGCAGTGGGCACTATGGCTACACCTTC.